These 32 T cell receptor beta chains were all obtained from the same sample, sequenced in a study of CD8+CD57+ T cells in acquired aplastic anemia. Profiling of TCR beta VDJ combinations and CDR3 sequences used genomic DNA as template. TCRdb ran MiXCR on the reads and lists one entry per CDR3 protein. The sample has around 180,000 distinct CDR3 sequences, roughly 50% seen once; the top ten hold around 13%. CD8+CD57+ cell expansion had been shown by flow cytometry in patients chosen for sequencing. Source material: sorted CD4+, CD8+, or CD8+CD57+ T cells (not recorded which) from PBMCs. The receptors derive from a human donor with aplastic anemia.

Many counts were recorded for this clonotype. V is TRBV20-1 and J is TRBJ1-3, with D hard to call. Trimming removed 5 bases from V and 4 bases from J, with 6 bases in between. The CDR3 is 11 amino acids. Germline V lookup: CDR1 DFQATT, CDR2 SNEGSKA (reference sequence). This chain's CDR3 is CSALRGNTIYF. The CDR3 DNA is TGCAGTGCTTTAAGAGGAAACACCATATATTTT.

In its sample, this clonotype was seen a few times. The chain has TRBV2 and TRBJ2-7; D remains unclear. The CDR3 contains 12 residues. Germline lookup yields CDR1 SNHLY and CDR2 FYNNEI. V lost 4 bases, J lost 0 bases, and 4 bases lay in between. CDR3: CASSAVSYEQYF. The CDR3 coding sequence is TGTGCCAGCAGTGCCGTCTCCTACGAGCAGTACTTC.

As to this clonotype: The junction departs from germline at one end; a sequencing error may be responsible. The CDR3 nucleotides read TGTGCCAGCAGCCCTATAACTAGTTCCGGGGGGCTGTTTTTT. Translating gives CASSPITSSGGLFF. The chain joins TRBV5-6 to TRBJ2-2; tentatively, D is TRBD2 (6 bases). CDR1 and CDR2 (germline): SGHDT, YYEEEE. This CDR3 region has 14 residues.

The J gene is TRBJ2-2, the V gene TRBV7-8; 9 positions agree with TRBD2. After removal of 4 bases from V and 1 base from J, the junction contained 7 bases not matched to a gene. In germline, CDR1 is SGHVS, CDR2 FQNEAQ. The CDR3 has 17 residues. The CDR3 DNA is TGTGCCAGCAGCTATACATTTAGCGGGGGGAACACCGGGGAGCTGTTTTTT. Protein: CASSYTFSGGNTGELFF.

This clonotype was counted at least ten times. This sequence joins TRBV12-3 or TRBV12-4 and TRBJ1-2; D unresolved. Deletions cut 8 bases from V and 5 bases from J, with 18 bases between. The CDR3 has 14 amino acids. CDR3: CASSRGQAGYGYTF. Here the CDR3 DNA reads TGTGCCAGCTCCCGAGGGCAGGCGGGGTATGGCTACACCTTC.

In this sample, this clonotype turned up many times. The chain couples TRBV11-2 to TRBJ2-3; 7 bases match TRBD1. The junction had 6 bases not matched to a gene; V was cut back by 6 bases and J by 3 bases. This CDR3 is 14 amino acids long. Germline lookup yields CDR1 SGHAT and CDR2 FQNNGV. Here the CDR3 reads CASSNRGATDTQYF. The CDR3 DNA sequence: TGTGCCAGCAGTAACAGGGGCGCGACAGATACGCAGTATTTT.

This chain uses TRBV24-1 with TRBJ2-7, with TRBD1 identical over 7 bases. The CDR3 has 15 amino acids. The germline gives CDR1 KGHDR, CDR2 SFDVKD. V lost 3 bases and J lost 4; bases outside the gene matches: 8. This CDR3 is CATSDGTAETYEQYF. Here the CDR3 DNA reads TGTGCCACCAGTGATGGGACAGCAGAAACATACGAGCAGTACTTC.

This rearrangement joins TRBV29-1 to TRBJ2-3, with a weak D call TRBD1 (6 bases). V dropped 4 bases and J dropped 6 bases, with 11 bases sitting between them. Germline loops: CDR1 SQVTM, CDR2 ANQGSEA. CDR3 length: 12 residues. CDR3 amino acids: CSVGQAQDTQYF. The CDR3 DNA is TGCAGCGTTGGACAGGCCCAGGATACGCAGTATTTT.

With respect to this clonotype: A much larger clone differs by one base, so this may be a read error. The chain carries TRBV28 and TRBJ1-1, with a possible D match to TRBD1 (5 bases). This CDR3 is 12 amino acids long. V lost 9 bases to trimming and J lost 9 bases, with 17 bases between them. Germline V gene data show CDR1 as MDHEN and CDR2 as SYDVKM. The CDR3 nucleotides are TGTGCCAGTCTAACAGGCTCCGCTAAAGCTTTCTTT. It specifies CASLTGSAKAFF.

This clonotype was observed at least ten times. The chain carries TRBV3-1 and TRBJ1-6, with TRBD1 matching over 7 bases. The V segment lost 6 bases and the J segment 5 bases; nucleotides outside the gene matches: 4. The CDR3 has 14 residues. Germline lookup yields CDR1 LGHDT and CDR2 YNNKEL (reference sequence). The DNA for the CDR3 is TGTGCCAGCAGGCCACAGGGGAATAATTCACCCCTCCACTTT. Its protein is CASRPQGNNSPLHF.

The V call is TRBV7-2, the J call TRBJ2-5; D unclear. The ends were cut back, 3 bases at V and 5 bases at J, with 10 bases in the middle. This CDR3 region has 13 residues. Per germline, CDR1 SGHTA and CDR2 FQGNSA. The CDR3 coding sequence is TGTGCCAGCAGCTTCGGCCAGAGGGAGACCCAGTACTTC. This gives the protein CASSFGQRETQYF.

The chain is built from TRBV5-1 and TRBJ1-6; D gene unclear. This CDR3 is 14 amino acids long. Trimming took 0 bases from V and 6 from J, leaving 7 bases between them. CDR1 is SGHRS and CDR2 is YFSETQ in the germline V gene. The CDR3: CASSLDGPNSPLHF. The CDR3 DNA follows: TGCGCCAGCAGCTTGGATGGCCCTAATTCACCCCTCCACTTT. Supplemented by reference TRBV5-1 and TRBJ1-6, the full variable domain reads KAGVTQTPRYLIKTRGQQVTLSCSPISGHRSVSWYQQTPGQGLQFLFEYFSETQRNKGNFPGRFSGRQFSNSRSEMNVSTLELGDSALYLCASSLDGPNSPLHFGNGTRLTVT.

This clonotype was detected only once. This chain links TRBV2 with TRBJ1-1; D possibly corresponds to TRBD1 (5 bases). The CDR3 sequence is 14 residues long. With 3 bases removed from V and 3 bases from J, the gap between germline ends came to 11 bases. Germline V CDR1 and CDR2: SNHLY, FYNNEI. CDR3 sequence: CASSDRVGDTEAFF. Here the CDR3 DNA reads TGTGCCAGCAGTGACAGGGTAGGAGACACTGAAGCTTTCTTT.

The chain is built from TRBV7-9 and TRBJ1-2, with D maybe TRBD1 (5 bases). Trimming removed 3 bases from V and 4 bases from J, with 9 bases in between. Germline V CDR1 and CDR2: SEHNR, FQNEAQ (reference sequence). This CDR3 comprises 13 residues. The chain's CDR3 is CASSFRQGYGYTF. DNA for the CDR3: TGTGCCAGCAGCTTCAGGCAGGGCTATGGCTACACCTTC.

The chain joins TRBV19 to TRBJ2-3; TRBD1 aligns across 8 bases. Germline V gene data show CDR1 as LNHDA and CDR2 as SQIVND (reference sequence). V shed 6 bases, J shed 0 bases, and the junction held 11 bases outside the gene matches. This CDR3 region has 17 residues. In DNA, the CDR3 is TGTGCCAGTAGCAGAAAAGGACAGGGAAGGAGCACAGATACGCAGTATTTT. Translated, it gives CASSRKGQGRSTDTQYF.

The table lists this clonotype with a few counts. The chain carries TRBV6-5 and TRBJ2-2, with 10 nucleotides matching TRBD2. Germline V CDR1 and CDR2: MNHEY, SVGAGI. With 4 bases clipped from V and 7 bases from J, the junction kept 6 bases outside the gene matches. The CDR3 is 15 residues long. The chain's CDR3 is CASSSSGGVIGELFF. CDR3 nucleotides: TGTGCCAGCAGTTCGAGCGGGGGGGTTATCGGGGAGCTGTTTTTT.

The chain joins TRBV27 to TRBJ2-5, with 7 bases matching TRBD2. In germline, CDR1 is MNHEY, CDR2 SMNVEV (reference sequence). The J segment lost 2 bases and the V segment lost 5 bases, leaving 8 bases of the junction unmatched. The CDR3 is 15 residues long. CDR3 coding DNA: TGTGCCAGCAGTCCCCTCCTAGCGGCACAAGAGACCCAGTACTTC. Its translation: CASSPLLAAQETQYF.

About this clonotype: This CDR3 fails to terminate in the conserved phenylalanine or tryptophan, so it likely reflects a read error. The limits of the CDR3 on the DNA are not certain, so only TCRdb's listed CDR3 is given. This chain links TRBV27 with TRBJ2-7; the table gives TRBD1 as D, unverified against the DNA. The germline CDR1 and CDR2 sequences are MNHEY and SMNVEV (reference sequence). The CDR3 is 10 residues long, counting both termini. The CDR3 loop is CASSLPPRDA.

The CDR3 nucleotides are TGTGCCAGCAGTTTAGCGGACAGCCTACTCTATGGCTACACCTTC. Translation: CASSLADSLLYGYTF. This chain uses TRBV28 with TRBJ1-2; possible D gene TRBD1, 6 bases. V was pared by 2 bases and J by 4 bases, with 14 bases between. CDR3 length equals 15 residues. Germline CDR1 is MDHEN and CDR2 is SYDVKM.

This clonotype was detected ten times or more. The chain links TRBV6-1 to TRBJ2-7; D might be TRBD1 (5 bases). Germline-derived CDR1 and CDR2 are MNHNS and SASEGT. V lost 6 bases to trimming and J lost 5 bases, with 14 bases between them. The CDR3 spans 13 residues. CDR3 in DNA: TGTGCCAGCAGCTCCACCGGACAACACGAGCAGTACTTC. It encodes CASSSTGQHEQYF.

The chain carries TRBV5-4 and TRBJ1-5; no definite D call. The CDR3 consists of 14 residues. CDR1 SGHNT and CDR2 YYREEE come from the germline V gene (reference sequence). Deletions cut 5 bases from V and 6 bases from J, with 15 bases between. CDR3 DNA: TGTGCCAGCAGTTGGGAGTCCCTCAGTCAGCCCCAGCATTTT. This encodes CASSWESLSQPQHF. The full variable domain, in which reference TRBV5-4 and TRBJ1-5 provide the parts outside the CDR3, is ETGVTQSPTHLIKTRGQQVTLRCSSQSGHNTVSWYQQALGQGPQFIFQYYREEENGRGNFPPRFSGLQFPNYSSELNVNALELDDSALYLCASSWESLSQPQHFGDGTRLSIL.

The chain is built from TRBV6-1 and TRBJ2-5; 10 positions match TRBD1. Germline assignment: CDR1 MNHNS and CDR2 SASEGT. This CDR3 spans 14 amino acids. The J segment lost 5 bases and the V segment lost 6 bases, leaving 6 bases of the junction unmatched. CDR3 DNA sequence: TGTGCCAGCAGCGCGACAGGGGGCAGGGAGACCCAGTACTTC. Translated: CASSATGGRETQYF.

In this sample, this clonotype turned up many times. The junction departs from the called germline gene at one end, perhaps through a read error. The J gene is TRBJ1-1, the V gene TRBV19; D is perhaps TRBD1 (5 bases). The CDR3 contains 11 residues. Germline V lookup: CDR1 LNHDA, CDR2 SQIVND (reference sequence). The CDR3 region is CASSSGAEASF. DNA for the CDR3: TGTGCCAGTAGTTCCGGGGCTGAAGCTTCCTTT.

This clonotype was recorded only once. The chain is built from TRBV13 and TRBJ2-1; TRBD2 agrees at 8 bases. V was clipped by 8 bases and J by 6 bases; unmatched bases: 12. The CDR3 is made up of 15 amino acids. Germline-derived CDR1 and CDR2 are PRHDT and FYEKMQ (reference sequence). The CDR3 coding sequence is TGTGCCAGCCGGGCGGGAGCGGGAGTTCCCAATGAGCAGTTCTTC. It is translated as CASRAGAGVPNEQFF.

Ten or more counts support this clonotype. The chain recombines TRBV5-1 with TRBJ1-4; 7 nucleotides match TRBD1. Germline trimming cut 3 bases from V and 0 bases from J; bases unmatched to any gene: 5. CDR1 and CDR2 from the germline V gene are SGHRS and YFSETQ. The CDR3 consists of 16 residues. This chain's CDR3 is CASSSGQAPTNEKLFF. The CDR3 DNA sequence: TGCGCCAGCAGCTCCGGACAGGCCCCAACTAATGAAAAACTGTTTTTT.

In its sample, this clonotype was seen many times. The V gene is TRBV7-2, the J gene TRBJ1-1; 7 bases are shared with TRBD1. The CDR3 extends over 12 amino acids. Germline CDR1 and CDR2: SGHTA and FQGNSA. Trimming removed 5 bases from V and 8 bases from J; junction bases left unmatched: 5. CDR3 nucleotides: TGTGCCAGCAGCCTCAGGGGGAGGGAAGCTTTCTTT. This encodes CASSLRGREAFF.

There are many counts of this clonotype. The rearrangement uses TRBV5-1 and TRBJ2-3; D uncertain. V lost 4 bases and J 2 bases, leaving 17 bases between the germline ends. This CDR3 region has 16 residues. Germline CDR1 is SGHRS and CDR2 is YFSETQ. Written as DNA, the CDR3 is TGCGCCAGCAGCCTTACCTATCGGGCCAACACAGATACGCAGTATTTT. This translates into CASSLTYRANTDTQYF.

The chain is built from TRBV3-1 and TRBJ1-5, with a possible D match to TRBD1 (6 bases). V was cut by 4 bases and J by 5 bases, with 12 bases left in between. The CDR3 runs to 14 residues. The germline V gene encodes CDR1 LGHDT and CDR2 YNNKEL (reference sequence). CDR3 sequence: CASSPGGGHQPQHF. The CDR3 DNA follows: TGTGCCAGCAGCCCAGGCGGGGGGCATCAGCCCCAGCATTTT.

This clonotype was picked up many times. This chain's CDR3 is CATSMGRGRETQYF. In DNA, the CDR3 is TGTGCCACGTCGATGGGCAGGGGGCGAGAGACCCAGTACTTC. This chain uses TRBV19 with TRBJ2-5, with TRBD1 matching over 8 bases. Germline-derived CDR1 and CDR2 are LNHDA and SQIVND (reference sequence). V was clipped by 10 bases and J by 4 bases; unmatched bases: 11. The CDR3 runs to 14 residues.

The chain has TRBV19 and TRBJ2-4; 13 bases match TRBD2. V lost 5 bases, J lost 8 bases, and 9 bases stayed unmatched. CDR1 is LNHDA and CDR2 is SQIVND in the germline V gene (reference sequence). The CDR3 has 16 amino acids. CDR3 in DNA: TGTGCCAGTAGTCCGGAACTAGCGGGGGGGCCGGACATTCAGTACTTC. Its translation is CASSPELAGGPDIQYF.

This clonotype was observed at least ten times. The rearrangement links TRBV2 to TRBJ1-1, with 9 bases identical to TRBD1. From germline, CDR1 is SNHLY and CDR2 FYNNEI. The CDR3 is made up of 15 amino acids. The V and J ends lost 6 bases and 0 bases, in that order; junction bases with no gene match: 5. The CDR3 DNA sequence: TGTGCCAGCAGGGCGCGACAGGGGGTGAACACTGAAGCTTTCTTT. Its protein is CASRARQGVNTEAFF.

This sequence joins TRBV11-2 and TRBJ2-1; D remains ambiguous. Trimming left V 4 bases short and J 0 bases short, with 13 bases between. This CDR3 is 16 amino acids long. Per the germline V gene, CDR1 is SGHAT and CDR2 is FQNNGV. CDR3 amino acids: CASSSSSGASYNEQFF. The CDR3 DNA is TGTGCCAGCAGCTCTAGTTCAGGAGCCTCCTACAATGAGCAGTTCTTC.